This T cell receptor (beta chain) came from a study of blood T cell repertoires in COVID-19. Assay used: immunoSEQ multiplex PCR; TCRdb lists only in-frame clones, some missing. This table holds nearly 350,000 clones, around 88% found once. The germline gives CDR1 SGHRS, CDR2 YFSETQ. Germline trimming cut 4 bases from V and 4 bases from J; bases unmatched to any gene: 5. The CDR3 totals 15 residues. The rearrangement joins TRBV5-1 to TRBJ2-7, with TRBD2 identical over 13 bases. This receptor was identified in a young man with active or convalescent COVID-19. Sample: peripheral blood. The CDR3 nucleotides read TGCGCCAGCAGCACGGGGACTAGCGGGACATACGAGCAGTACTTC. It yields the protein CASSTGTSGTYEQYF.